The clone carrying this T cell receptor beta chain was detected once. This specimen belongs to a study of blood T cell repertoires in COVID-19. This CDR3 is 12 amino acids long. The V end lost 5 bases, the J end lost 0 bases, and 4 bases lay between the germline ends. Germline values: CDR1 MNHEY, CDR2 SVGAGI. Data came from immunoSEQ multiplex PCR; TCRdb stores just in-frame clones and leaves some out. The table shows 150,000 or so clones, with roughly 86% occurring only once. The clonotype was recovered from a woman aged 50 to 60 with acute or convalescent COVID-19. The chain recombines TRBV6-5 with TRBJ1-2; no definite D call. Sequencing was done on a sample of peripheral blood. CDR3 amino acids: CASSTANYGYTF. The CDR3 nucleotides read TGTGCCAGCAGTACAGCTAACTATGGCTACACCTTC.